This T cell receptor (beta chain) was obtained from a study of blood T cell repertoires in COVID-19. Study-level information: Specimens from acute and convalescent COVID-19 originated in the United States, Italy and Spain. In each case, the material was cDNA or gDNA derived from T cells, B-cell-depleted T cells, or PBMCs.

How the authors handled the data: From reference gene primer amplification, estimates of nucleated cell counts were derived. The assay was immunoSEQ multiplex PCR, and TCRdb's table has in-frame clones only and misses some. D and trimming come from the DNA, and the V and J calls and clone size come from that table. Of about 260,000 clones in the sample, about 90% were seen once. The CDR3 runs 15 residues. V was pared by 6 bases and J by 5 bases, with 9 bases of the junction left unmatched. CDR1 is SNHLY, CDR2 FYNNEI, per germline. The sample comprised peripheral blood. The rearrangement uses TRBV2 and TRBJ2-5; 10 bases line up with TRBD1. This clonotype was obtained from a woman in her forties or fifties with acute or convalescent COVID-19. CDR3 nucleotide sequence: TGTGCCAGCAGGGCTGACAGGGGGCTCGATGAGACCCAGTACTTC. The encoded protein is CASRADRGLDETQYF.